This T cell receptor beta chain is from a study of response to subunit inactivated influenza vaccine (dated by TCRdb to 2017 to 2018). A note on the overall study: Deep quantitative profiling of the T cell receptor repertoire was used in the study to follow responses to a trivalent subunit inactivated influenza vaccine.

This clonotype was observed many times. Its antigen target is currently unknown. The sample holds no much larger clone one base away, and base qualities are not on file. The library was generated by RT-PCR. Reads for this sample came from an Illumina HiSeq 2500. The public reads were quality trimmed at Q25 with fastp and then assembled into clones with MiXCR by TCRdb, keeping productive beta chains. Each CDR3 protein appears once, grouped with its most common genes and DNA. In this sample the table shows more than 700,000 distinct CDR3 sequences, approximately 21% of which occur a single time. About 9.4% of the sample rests with the top ten. What the authors observed across the whole study: The authors proposed that each seasonal influenza vaccination may bring in only a limited number of new T cells.

The input for sequencing was PBMCs from blood, taken roughly 5 days after vaccination. The TCR was taken from a man aged 50-59 years who received an inactivated influenza vaccine. Donor details come from another sample of the same person, matched by shared clones.

The DNA is TGTGCCAGCAGCTTTACTAGCGGGGGTAACAATGAGCAGTTCTTC. This yields the protein CASSFTSGGNNEQFF. The chain was built from TRBV12-3 or TRBV12-4 and TRBJ2-1; 11 central bases correspond to TRBD2. The CDR3 covers 15 residues, taking in both the cysteine and the phenylalanine. Just the 45-base CDR3 DNA is kept, in frame starting at base 1. V loses 6 bases at its end and J loses 5 bases; junction bases beyond the gene matches: 6.